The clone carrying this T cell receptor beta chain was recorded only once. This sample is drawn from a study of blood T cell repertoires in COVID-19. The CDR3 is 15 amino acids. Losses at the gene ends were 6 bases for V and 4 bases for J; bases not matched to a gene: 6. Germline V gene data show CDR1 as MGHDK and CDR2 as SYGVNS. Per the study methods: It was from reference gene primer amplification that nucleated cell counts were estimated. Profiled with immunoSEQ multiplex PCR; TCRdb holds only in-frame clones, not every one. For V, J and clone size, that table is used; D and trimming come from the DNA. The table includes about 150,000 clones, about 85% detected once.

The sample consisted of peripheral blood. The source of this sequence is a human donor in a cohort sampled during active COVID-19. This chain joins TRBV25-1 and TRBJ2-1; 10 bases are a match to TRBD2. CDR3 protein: CASSPTSGMYNEQFF. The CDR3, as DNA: TGTGCCAGCAGCCCAACTAGCGGGATGTACAATGAGCAGTTCTTC.